This TCR beta chain derives from a study of blood T cell repertoires in COVID-19 (dated by TCRdb to 2018 to 2020). Describing the broader study: Samples covering the acute and convalescent phases of COVID-19 were provided by collaborators in the United States, Italy and Spain. The sample metadata nearly always contained a de-identified subject ID, COVID-19 status, age in years and sex. The material from the prospective study consisted of cDNA or gDNA derived from T cells, B-cell-depleted T cells, or PBMCs. Deeply sampled blood TCRbeta repertoires from subjects exposed to, actively infected with, or recovered from COVID-19 were included in the dataset. Samples were obtained from the ongoing ImmuneRACE study (first 160 participants) and from over 1,000 subjects provided by 6 global collaborators. HLA class I and class II types, where available, came from metadata supplied by the sample provider rather than from assay-based typing. The repertoires were released in a freely available public database intended as a resource for research on the immune response to SARS-CoV-2. Points the paper makes about the study in general: The quantity of clinical and demographic metadata differed by source and by participant and was supplied without curation.

The collaborating institutions used their own protocols to collect whole blood in K2EDTA tubes. For TCRbeta analysis, collaborators shipped samples as frozen whole blood, isolated PBMCs, or DNA extracted from either of those sample types. The germline V gene (reference sequence) provides CDR1 GTSNPN and CDR2 SVGIG. The CDR3 measures 15 amino acids from cysteine to phenylalanine. The DNA shown is the 45-base CDR3, in frame from base 1. Compared with germline, V lacks 0 bases and J lacks 3 bases; bases without a gene match: 1. Note on this clone: Its antigen is unknown. Per-nucleotide qualities are absent, and no much larger clonotype sits a single base away.

TCRbeta CDR3 regions were amplified from genomic DNA by means of the immunoSEQ Assay, a bias-controlled multiplex PCR. For the original study's pipeline: The number of nucleated cells in each sample was estimated from the amplification of reference gene primers within the assay. To quantify the absolute abundance of each unique TCRbeta CDR3 rearrangement, sequence reads were collapsed and filtered. Productive Simpson clonality was computed per sample as the square root of Simpson's diversity index over productive rearrangements. Held by TCRdb, this immuneACCESS table contains in-frame sequences only and omits some clones. Under half of the omission traces to an unresolved V gene where checked; the cause of the rest is unknown. The DNA was the basis for D and trimming; V, J and clone size are from that table. The sample records 99,000 or so clones, 90% to 95% of which are singletons. Jointly, the top ten make up 6% of the sample.

The sample comprised peripheral blood. The receptor comes from a human donor in a cohort sampled during active COVID-19. The chain joins TRBV30 to TRBJ2-2, with TRBD2 matching 10 junction bases. The CDR3 corresponds to CAWSVLAGHTGELFF. The nucleotides read TGTGCCTGGAGTGTACTAGCGGGGCACACCGGGGAGCTGTTTTTT.